This entry concerns a single T cell receptor (beta chain). This sample is drawn from a study of blood T cells in healthy people across ages. The CDR3 is 14 amino acids. Germline values: CDR1 SGHRS, CDR2 YFSETQ. The J segment lost 8 bases and the V segment lost 2 bases, leaving 7 bases of the junction unmatched. The authors ran a second PCR of roughly 6 to 11 cycles using a sample-barcoded 5' primer and a J-beta primer mix. A minimum of 2.5 million CDR3-containing paired-end reads was obtained for each sample. TCRdb itself ran the 5' RACE reads through MiXCR, one entry per CDR3 protein. The repertoire holds 1,800,000 or so distinct CDR3 sequences, 35% to 50% seen once, with around 23% in the top ten.

Material for sequencing was blood. This rearrangement joins TRBV5-1 to TRBJ2-4; 7 bases are a match to TRBD2. The source of this sequence is a human donor in good health. CDR3 sequence: CASSLAGREDIQYF. CDR3 DNA: TGCGCCAGCAGCTTAGCGGGGCGGGAAGACATTCAGTACTTC.